This T cell receptor (beta chain) was retrieved from a study of T cell repertoires in cytomegalovirus infection. Turning to the study itself: Matching HLA type, along with CMV infection, was indicated by public TCR beta signatures. Study results and caveats: People with CMV and the relevant HLA were identified by cumulative public TCR beta family frequency. The ex vivo response was dominated by HLA-C-restricted CMV-specific TCR beta clonotypes.

The V gene lost 5 bases and the J gene lost 13 bases, with 15 bases spanning the gap. The CDR3 is 12 amino acids. Germline V CDR1 and CDR2: SGHTA, FQGNSA. TCRdb recomputed calls from the reads with MiXCR, one row per CDR3 protein. The table records about 450,000 distinct CDR3 sequences, 25% to 40% of them present only once. With respect to this clonotype: The antigen is undetermined.

The specimen sequenced was PBMCs. This clonotype originated in a human donor in good health (CMV status not recorded). Some clones in this sample may be carry-over from other donors' samples. This chain joins TRBV7-2 and TRBJ2-1, with a tentative D call TRBD1 (6 bases). CDR3 loop: CASSTQGTDQFF. In DNA form, the CDR3 reads TGTGCCAGCAGCACCCAGGGGACCGATCAGTTCTTC.